The clone carrying this TCR beta chain has just a few counts. As yet, its antigen is unknown. Sequencing used immunoSEQ multiplex PCR; TCRdb keeps in-frame clones, though not all of them. The data show approximately 60,000 clones, roughly 96% seen once. This sample is drawn from a study of siplizumab effects on memory and regulatory T cells. Findings of the study overall: Reactions containing siplizumab showed mappable alloreactive CD4+ clones averaging approximately 66% Treg-derived, versus around 26% in controls. The authors did not confirm suppressive function in proliferating Tregs from siplizumab cultures. Unstimulated subsets accounted for the mapping of only a minor share of the clones that were alloreactive.

V dropped 1 base and J dropped 7 bases, with 5 bases sitting between them. This CDR3 spans 13 amino acids. Germline assignment: CDR1 MGHRA and CDR2 YSYEKL. The source is a human donor in good health. The chain is built from TRBV4-1 and TRBJ1-6; D not resolved. Sequences were obtained from naive CD8+ T cells sorted from blood. The CDR3: CASSQGFNSPLHF. The CDR3 nucleotides read TGCGCCAGCAGCCAAGGGTTCAATTCACCCCTCCACTTT.